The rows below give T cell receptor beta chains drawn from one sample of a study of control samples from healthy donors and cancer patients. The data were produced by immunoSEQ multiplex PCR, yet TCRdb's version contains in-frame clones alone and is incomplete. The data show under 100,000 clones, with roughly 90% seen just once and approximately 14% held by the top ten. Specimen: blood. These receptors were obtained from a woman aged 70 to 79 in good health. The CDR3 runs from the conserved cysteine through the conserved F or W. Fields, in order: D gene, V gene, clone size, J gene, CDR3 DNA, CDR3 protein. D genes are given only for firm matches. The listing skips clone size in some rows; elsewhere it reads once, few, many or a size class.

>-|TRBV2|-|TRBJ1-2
TGTGCCAGCTCACCTGGGGCGCCTAGGAGCTATGGCTACACCTTC
CASSPGAPRSYGYTF
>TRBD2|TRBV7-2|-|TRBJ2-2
TGTGCCAGCAGCTTAGACCGAGCGGGAACCGGGGAGCTGTTTTTT
CASSLDRAGTGELFF
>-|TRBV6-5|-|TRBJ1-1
TGTGCCAGCACCCCCTCTTGGGGAAACACTGAAGCTTTCTTT
CASTPSWGNTEAFF
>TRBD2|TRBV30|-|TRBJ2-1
TGTGCCTCCGCGGGGGGGCCTTACAATGAGCAGTTCTTC
CASAGGPYNEQFF
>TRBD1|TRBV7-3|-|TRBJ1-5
TGTGCCAGCAGCTGTATCCACAGGGGCCCTTATAGCAATCAGCCCCAGCATTTT
CASSCIHRGPYSNQPQHF
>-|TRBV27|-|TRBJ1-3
TGTGCCAGCAGTTTATCCCACCCCTTCCCCTTTGTAGACACCATATATTTT
CASSLSHPFPFVDTIYF
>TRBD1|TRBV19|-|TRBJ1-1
TGTGCCAGTAGTAGGTTCGTCAGGGGGGCCTCTTATGACACTGAAGCTTTCTTT
CASSRFVRGASYDTEAFF
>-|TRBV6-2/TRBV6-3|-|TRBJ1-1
TGTGCCAGCAGTTCATCGACTGGGGGAAACACTGAAGCTTTCTTT
CASSSSTGGNTEAFF
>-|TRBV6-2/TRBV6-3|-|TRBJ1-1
TGTGCCAGCAGTTACTCACCGGGACGGGAAATTGAAGCTTTCTTT
CASSYSPGREIEAFF
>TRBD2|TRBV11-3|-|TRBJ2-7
TGTGCCAGCAGCTCGGGACTAGCGGGATCCGAGCAGTACTTC
CASSSGLAGSEQYF
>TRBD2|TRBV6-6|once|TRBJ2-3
TGTGCCAGCAGTCGGGACTATTCTAGCACAGATACGCAGTATTTT
CASSRDYSSTDTQYF
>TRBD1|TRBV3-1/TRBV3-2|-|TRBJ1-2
TGTGCCAGCAGCCCCGGACAGGGGCCTATCTATGGCTACACCTTC
CASSPGQGPIYGYTF
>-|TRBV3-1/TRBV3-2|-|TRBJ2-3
TGTGCCAGCAGCCAAGATCCGGGCACAGATACGCAGTATTTT
CASSQDPGTDTQYF
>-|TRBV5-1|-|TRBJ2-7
TGCGCCAACAGATGGGATAACACCTACGAGCAGTACTTC
CANRWDNTYEQYF